Presented here are 8 T cell receptor beta chains from one specimen sequenced in a study of T cell responses to AZD1222 COVID-19 vaccine. Some clones are missing from TCRdb's copy, which holds only in-frame ones; the method was immunoSEQ multiplex PCR. This sample has 45,000 or so clones, with 65% to 85% found just once. The source was peripheral blood, collected on day 0 of AZD1222 vaccination. The receptors stem from an adult in good health.

This chain links TRBV11-2 with TRBJ2-7; TRBD2 aligns across 7 bases. The CDR3 covers 17 residues. The V and J ends lost 7 bases and 2 bases, in that order; junction bases with no gene match: 17. Germline lookup yields CDR1 SGHAT and CDR2 FQNNGV. The CDR3 region is CASTNPPGGYRPYEQYF. CDR3 in DNA: TGTGCCAGCACCAACCCACCGGGGGGTTACCGGCCCTACGAGCAGTACTTC.

The rearrangement uses TRBV3-1 (or the pseudogene TRBV3-2) and TRBJ2-3, with a possible D match to TRBD1 (5 bases). The CDR3 runs 12 residues. V lost 3 bases, J lost 4 bases, and 5 bases lay in between. Germline V lookup: CDR1 LGHDT, CDR2 YNNKEL (reference sequence). CDR3 region: CASSQGPDTQYF. CDR3 DNA sequence: TGTGCCAGCAGCCAGGGGCCAGATACGCAGTATTTT.

The chain uses TRBV28 and TRBJ1-6; no reliable D call. The CDR3 runs to 16 residues. The V gene lost 6 bases and the J gene lost 8 bases, with 20 bases spanning the gap. Germline lookup yields CDR1 MDHEN and CDR2 SYDVKM. The DNA of the CDR3 is TGTGCCAGCAGCGTATTGGGAGCGGGGTTGGATTCACCCCTCCACTTT. Its translation is CASSVLGAGLDSPLHF.

The CDR3: CASSPAGYATTDTQYF. The CDR3 coding sequence is TGTGCCAGCAGCCCAGCCGGGTATGCGACCACAGATACGCAGTATTTT. The chain uses TRBV11-2 and TRBJ2-3; no firm D call. Germline-derived CDR1 and CDR2 are SGHAT and FQNNGV. The CDR3 sequence is 16 residues long. With 5 bases removed from V and 2 bases from J, the gap between germline ends came to 17 bases.

CDR3 nucleotides: TGTGCCAGCATGGGACAGGGGGCGAGAGGGGCCAACGTCCTGACTTTC. It encodes CASMGQGARGANVLTF. V and J are TRBV28 and TRBJ2-6, with 12 positions matching TRBD1. Germline V gene sequence: CDR1 MDHEN, CDR2 SYDVKM. The CDR3 is made up of 16 amino acids. After removal of 7 bases from V and 4 bases from J, the junction contained 5 bases not matched to a gene.

This clone was detected only a few times. This sequence joins TRBV5-4 and TRBJ1-6, with TRBD1 matching 7 bases. Per the germline V gene, CDR1 is SGHNT and CDR2 is YYREEE (reference sequence). This CDR3 has 15 residues. V was pared by 1 base and J by 7 bases, with 5 bases of the junction left unmatched. This CDR3 reads CASSLPGQANSPLHF. The CDR3 coding sequence is TGTGCCAGCAGCTTGCCCGGACAGGCGAATTCACCCCTCCACTTT. Supplemented by reference TRBV5-4 and TRBJ1-6, the full variable domain reads ETGVTQSPTHLIKTRGQQVTLRCSSQSGHNTVSWYQQALGQGPQFIFQYYREEENGRGNFPPRFSGLQFPNYSSELNVNALELDDSALYLCASSLPGQANSPLHFGNGTRLTVT.

This clone was detected only a few times. The chain recombines TRBV28 with TRBJ1-5; D not resolved. Germline V gene sequence: CDR1 MDHEN, CDR2 SYDVKM. The CDR3 contains 17 residues. Trimming removed 2 bases at V and 0 bases at J, with 14 bases between. The CDR3 protein is CASSLHRWGYSNQPQHF. DNA for the CDR3: TGTGCCAGCAGTTTACACAGATGGGGATATAGCAATCAGCCCCAGCATTTT.

J is TRBJ2-7 and V is TRBV19, with 7 bases identical to TRBD2. Germline CDR1 reads LNHDA; CDR2 reads SQIVND (reference sequence). V gave up 5 bases and J gave up 3 bases; unmatched junction bases: 13. CDR3 size: 16 residues. CDR3 nucleotides: TGTGCCAGTAGTCCTCCCCCCAGCGGGATCATCTACGAGCAGTACTTC. Its translation is CASSPPPSGIIYEQYF.